These 17 T cell receptor beta chains share one sample of origin, sequenced in a study of cytomegalovirus exposure and HLA in healthy donors. PCR used 60 Vbeta primers and 13 Jbeta primers. The table came from immunoSEQ multiplex PCR; TCRdb's copy has only in-frame clones and leaves some out. The sample lists about 94,000 clones; more than 75% were seen once. Sample: PBMCs. These receptors originate from a human donor in good health.

This chain joins TRBV6-5 and TRBJ2-3; weak D call: TRBD2 (5 bases). CDR1 is MNHEY and CDR2 is SVGAGI in the germline V gene. The CDR3 spans 14 residues. V dropped 5 bases and J dropped 0 bases, with 9 bases sitting between them. This chain's CDR3 is CASSKRTSTDTQYF. CDR3 in DNA: TGTGCCAGCAGTAAGCGGACCAGCACAGATACGCAGTATTTT.

This chain connects TRBV6-5 to TRBJ2-7; TRBD2 agrees at 10 bases. With V trimmed by 2 bases and J by 3 bases, 1 base remained unmatched. The CDR3 consists of 14 residues. Germline V CDR1 and CDR2: MNHEY, SVGAGI. In nucleotides, the CDR3 is TGTGCCAGCAGTTACAGCGGGGGGGGCTACGAGCAGTACTTC. Protein: CASSYSGGGYEQYF.

The chain couples TRBV6-5 to TRBJ1-1; D remains ambiguous. Trimming stripped 4 bases from V and 1 base from J, with 10 bases between. Germline V gene sequence: CDR1 MNHEY, CDR2 SVGAGI. This CDR3 region has 14 residues. DNA for the CDR3: TGTGCCAGCAGTTCTCCAGTAGCGAACACTGAAGCTTTCTTT. Amino acids: CASSSPVANTEAFF.

This clone was recorded a few times. CDR3 in DNA: TGTGCCAGCAGCCCTGTCGCGGGGGGCTACGAGCAGTACTTC. Encoded protein: CASSPVAGGYEQYF. J is TRBJ2-7 and V is TRBV7-8; 8 bases align to TRBD2. The ends lost 5 bases at V and 3 bases at J; junction bases unmatched: 6. The germline gives CDR1 SGHVS, CDR2 FQNEAQ. This CDR3 comprises 14 residues.

V usage is TRBV5-1 and J usage is TRBJ2-5, with a weak D call TRBD2 (6 bases). Germline CDR1 and CDR2: SGHRS and YFSETQ. The CDR3 loop spans 18 amino acids. Trimming took 2 bases from V and 5 from J, leaving 25 bases between them. For the CDR3, the DNA is TGCGCCAGCAGCTTTGAAATAGGCCTAGCGCGTTCCGCGGAGACCCAGTACTTC. It codes for CASSFEIGLARSAETQYF.

The J gene is TRBJ2-3, the V gene TRBV5-1, with D perhaps TRBD1 (5 bases). This CDR3 has 15 residues. From germline, CDR1 is SGHRS and CDR2 YFSETQ. V was pared by 0 bases and J by 1 base, with 9 bases between. The CDR3 here is CASSLAWGGTDTQYF. The CDR3 DNA follows: TGCGCCAGCAGCTTGGCCTGGGGCGGCACAGATACGCAGTATTTT.

The V call is TRBV7-2, the J call TRBJ2-1, with TRBD2 as a possible D gene (6 bases). This CDR3 comprises 13 residues. CDR1 is SGHTA and CDR2 is FQGNSA in the germline V gene. V dropped 3 bases and J dropped 15 bases, with 18 bases sitting between them. This CDR3 is CASSFEPGLRTFF. The CDR3 nucleotides read TGTGCCAGCAGCTTCGAGCCGGGACTCAGAACGTTCTTC.

This clone appeared a single time. The J gene is TRBJ2-3, the V gene TRBV5-4; 12 bases match TRBD1. Germline loops: CDR1 SGHNT, CDR2 YYREEE (reference sequence). There are 15 residues in the CDR3. J was trimmed by 6 bases and V by 6 bases; bases with no gene match: 8. CDR3 DNA: TGTGCCAGCACCCCGGGGACAGGGGGCCCGGATACGCAGTATTTT. This gives the protein CASTPGTGGPDTQYF.

The CDR3: CASSLDAKGANYGYTF. CDR3 DNA: TGTGCCAGCAGCTTAGATGCGAAGGGGGCGAACTATGGCTACACCTTC. V usage is TRBV7-2 and J usage is TRBJ1-2, with TRBD1 matching 7 bases. CDR3 size: 16 residues. V was clipped by 1 base and J by 2 bases; unmatched bases: 7. Looked up from germline, CDR1 is SGHTA and CDR2 is FQGNSA.

The chain is built from TRBV2 and TRBJ1-5; D might be TRBD1 (5 bases). The CDR3 extends over 15 amino acids. V was clipped by 5 bases and J by 6 bases, with 17 bases between them. The germline gives CDR1 SNHLY, CDR2 FYNNEI. The CDR3 reads CASSLQDDRFQPQHF. The DNA of the CDR3 is TGTGCCAGCAGTCTACAGGACGACCGATTTCAGCCCCAGCATTTT.

This rearrangement joins TRBV7-3 to TRBJ1-5, with 7 bases aligning to TRBD1. This CDR3 region has 13 residues. Germline V gives CDR1 SGHTA, CDR2 FQGTGA. V was pared by 5 bases and J by 4 bases, with 2 bases of the junction left unmatched. CDR3 loop: CASSPQGNQPQHF. DNA of the CDR3: TGTGCCAGCAGCCCACAGGGGAATCAGCCCCAGCATTTT.

The chain combines TRBV18 with TRBJ2-3; 8 nucleotides agree with TRBD2. The CDR3 is 15 amino acids. Germline CDR1 and CDR2: KGHSH and LQKENI. Losses at the gene ends were 0 bases for V and 5 bases for J; bases not matched to a gene: 4. CDR3 in amino acids: CASSPPSGAGDTQYF. The CDR3 nucleotides are TGTGCCAGCTCACCACCTAGCGGGGCGGGAGATACGCAGTATTTT.

This clone appeared a single time. This chain joins TRBV10-3 and TRBJ2-1, with D unclear. Trimming removed 0 bases at V and 12 bases at J, with 12 bases between. Germline CDR1 is ENHRY and CDR2 is SYGVKD. The CDR3 sequence is 13 residues long. This CDR3 reads CAISESVTPGQFF. In nucleotides, the CDR3 is TGTGCCATCAGTGAGTCGGTGACGCCGGGGCAGTTCTTC.

The chain joins TRBV5-6 to TRBJ2-3; D might be TRBD2 (5 bases). V was pared by 4 bases and J by 1 base, with 13 bases between. Germline V CDR1 and CDR2: SGHDT, YYEEEE. The CDR3 has 15 amino acids. The CDR3: CASSLRLAGTDTQYF. The CDR3 nucleotides read TGTGCCAGCAGCCTTCGGCTAGCAGGCACAGATACGCAGTATTTT.

The rearrangement links TRBV2 to TRBJ2-7, with D perhaps matching TRBD1 (5 bases). Trimming removed 7 bases from V and 4 bases from J, with 11 bases in between. The CDR3 has 12 amino acids. Germline loops: CDR1 SNHLY, CDR2 FYNNEI. CDR3 bases: TGTGCCAGCAAGGGGCCCCGGTACGAGCAGTACTTC. Translation: CASKGPRYEQYF.

This clone occurred once. The J gene is TRBJ1-2, the V gene TRBV7-9; the match to TRBD1 covers 9 bases. V shed 5 bases and J 4 bases; nucleotides not matched to a gene: 5. The CDR3 is made up of 14 amino acids. Germline V gives CDR1 SEHNR, CDR2 FQNEAQ (reference sequence). CDR3 in DNA: TGTGCCAGCAGCCCAGGGACAGGGATCTATGGCTACACCTTC. Amino acid sequence: CASSPGTGIYGYTF.

This clone was detected a few times. The chain is built from TRBV27 and TRBJ2-7, with D possibly matching TRBD1 (6 bases). CDR1 and CDR2 from the germline V gene are MNHEY and SMNVEV (reference sequence). The CDR3 length is 12 residues. V was shortened by 8 bases and J by 7 bases, with 15 bases between the two germline ends. Here the CDR3 reads CASSRGRNEQYF. Here the CDR3 DNA reads TGTGCCAGCTCCAGGGGTCGTAATGAGCAGTACTTC.